The 27 T cell receptor beta chains presented below share a single source sample, sequenced in a study of T cell repertoires in cytomegalovirus infection. TCRdb itself ran the reads through MiXCR, one entry per CDR3 protein. Altogether 210,000 or so distinct CDR3 sequences are present, approximately 7% being singletons, with the ten largest covering about 6.5%. Sequencing was carried out using PBMCs. The receptor set was obtained from a human donor in good health (CMV status not recorded). Some clones in this sample may be carry-over from other donors' samples.

The V and J genes are TRBV2 and TRBJ2-7; unclear D gene. With 2 bases removed from V and 0 bases from J, the gap between germline ends came to 8 bases. This CDR3 region has 14 residues. Germline-derived CDR1 and CDR2 are SNHLY and FYNNEI. The CDR3 sequence: CASSENGPSYEQYF. The CDR3 DNA is TGTGCCAGCAGTGAAAATGGACCCTCCTACGAGCAGTACTTC.

CDR3 amino acids: CSARRGGSFQETQYF. The CDR3 DNA is TGCAGTGCTAGGAGAGGGGGGTCGTTCCAAGAGACCCAGTACTTC. The V gene is TRBV20-1, the J gene TRBJ2-5, with D perhaps TRBD1 or TRBD2 (6 bases each). Germline CDR1 is DFQATT and CDR2 is SNEGSKA (reference sequence). V was pared by 3 bases and J by 1 base, with 15 bases between. CDR3 size: 15 residues.

This clonotype was observed many times. The gene calls are TRBV7-2 and TRBJ1-1; D gene unclear. Per germline, CDR1 SGHTA and CDR2 FQGNSA. V was pared by 3 bases and J by 6 bases, with 11 bases between. The CDR3 totals 13 residues. The DNA for the CDR3 is TGTGCCAGCAGCTTTCGAGACCCGGCTGAAGCTTTCTTT. Its protein is CASSFRDPAEAFF. The complete variable domain, with remaining parts taken from reference TRBV7-2 and TRBJ1-1, reads GAGVSQSPSNKVTEKGKDVELRCDPISGHTALYWYRQSLGQGLEFLIYFQGNSAPDKSGLPSDRFSAERTGGSVSTLTIQRTQQEDSAVYLCASSFRDPAEAFFGQGTRLTVV.

In the case of this clonotype: Germline is not matched at one junction end, which may reflect a read error. The rearrangement uses TRBV7-2 and TRBJ1-5; 8 bases map to TRBD1. The CDR3 contains 15 residues. Germline V gene sequence: CDR1 SGHTA, CDR2 FQGNSA. Here the CDR3 DNA reads TGTGCCCGCAGCCGCGGGACAGGTGCCAATCAGCCCCAGCATTTT. Translating gives CARSRGTGANQPQHF.

At least ten counts were recorded for this clonotype. V usage is TRBV7-2 and J usage is TRBJ1-4; D may be TRBD1 (5 bases). Germline CDR1 is SGHTA and CDR2 is FQGNSA. With 7 bases removed from V and 8 bases from J, the gap between germline ends came to 20 bases. The CDR3 has 15 residues. The CDR3 DNA is TGTGCCAGCACCATCTCCCCGGGGGTAGGGGAAAAACTGTTTTTT. Translating it yields CASTISPGVGEKLFF. The variable domain in full, completed from reference TRBV7-2 and TRBJ1-4, reads GAGVSQSPSNKVTEKGKDVELRCDPISGHTALYWYRQSLGQGLEFLIYFQGNSAPDKSGLPSDRFSAERTGGSVSTLTIQRTQQEDSAVYLCASTISPGVGEKLFFGSGTQLSVL.

This clonotype was recorded at least ten times. The CDR3 loop reads CASSKGQGWLTEAFF. The CDR3, as DNA: TGTGCCAGCAGTAAAGGACAGGGTTGGTTAACTGAAGCTTTCTTT. This chain joins TRBV6-2 or TRBV6-3 and TRBJ1-1; 8 bases agree with TRBD1. CDR3 length: 15 amino acids. Unmatched junction bases numbered 10, after V lost 5 bases and J lost 5 bases. The germline CDR1 and CDR2 sequences are MNHEY and SVGEGT.

This clonotype has ten or more counts. J is TRBJ1-3 and V is TRBV6-5; tentatively, D is TRBD1 (5 bases). V dropped 0 bases and J dropped 8 bases, with 11 bases sitting between them. The CDR3 extends over 14 amino acids. Germline V gene sequence: CDR1 MNHEY, CDR2 SVGAGI. In DNA form, the CDR3 reads TGTGCCAGCAGTTACTCGAGACCGGGGGACACCATATATTTT. Protein sequence: CASSYSRPGDTIYF.

For the CDR3, the DNA is TGTGCCAGCGGCCCCAGCGGGGTGGATACGCAGTATTTT. The encoded protein is CASGPSGVDTQYF. This chain uses TRBV12-3 or TRBV12-4 with TRBJ2-3; 7 nucleotides match TRBD2. The ends lost 8 bases at V and 6 bases at J; junction bases unmatched: 8. The CDR3 spans 13 residues.

The rearrangement joins TRBV9 to TRBJ2-7, with no clear D. The ends were cut back, 0 bases at V and 3 bases at J, with 13 bases in the middle. The CDR3 sequence is 15 residues long. Germline values: CDR1 SGDLS, CDR2 YYNGEE. As DNA, the CDR3 is TGTGCCAGCAGCGTAGAGGGCAGTGCAATCTACGAGCAGTACTTC. It specifies CASSVEGSAIYEQYF.

This clonotype was detected a few times. V usage is TRBV12-3 or TRBV12-4 and J usage is TRBJ1-5; a weak D match, TRBD1 (5 bases). CDR3 length: 13 residues. The V end lost 6 bases, the J end lost 9 bases, and 15 bases lay between the germline ends. CDR3 protein: CASRQGSLGPQHF. DNA for the CDR3: TGTGCCAGCAGGCAGGGATCCCTGGGGCCCCAGCATTTT.

This clonotype was counted ten times or more. The rearrangement links TRBV14 to TRBJ1-6; D unresolved. Trimming cost V 2 bases and J 1 base, with 9 bases left between them. Germline V gene lookup returns CDR1 SGHDN and CDR2 FVKESK. CDR3 size: 16 residues. DNA of the CDR3: TGTGCCAGCAGCCAATATCCAGAGTCCTATAATTCACCCCTCCACTTT. Translated: CASSQYPESYNSPLHF.

The table lists this clonotype with a few counts. This sequence joins TRBV4-3 and TRBJ1-1; the D is unclear. The germline V and J ends were trimmed by 0 bases and 0 bases, with 5 bases remaining between them. Germline lookup yields CDR1 LGHNA and CDR2 YSLEER. This CDR3 is 14 amino acids long. The DNA of the CDR3 is TGCGCCAGCAGCCAAGAAAAGATGAACACTGAAGCTTTCTTT. Residues: CASSQEKMNTEAFF.

The rearrangement uses TRBV28 and TRBJ2-7, with TRBD1 identical over 7 bases. CDR3 length equals 16 residues. Per the germline V gene, CDR1 is MDHEN and CDR2 is SYDVKM. The J segment lost 1 base and the V segment lost 6 bases, leaving 12 bases of the junction unmatched. The DNA for the CDR3 is TGTGCCAGCAGCGCCCTCGTGACAGGGTCATCCTACGAGCAGTACTTC. This translates into CASSALVTGSSYEQYF. The full variable domain, completed using reference TRBV28 and TRBJ2-7, is DVKVTQSSRYLVKRTGEKVFLECVQDMDHENMFWYRQDPGLGLRLIYFSYDVKMKEKGDIPEGYSVSREKKERFSLILESASTNQTSMYLCASSALVTGSSYEQYFGPGTRLTVT.

This clonotype was detected ten times or more. The chain joins TRBV12-3 or TRBV12-4 to TRBJ1-6, with TRBD1 matching over 7 bases. The trim removed 6 bases at V and 8 bases at J, leaving 10 bases unmatched. The CDR3 is 15 amino acids. The CDR3 DNA reads TGTGCCAGCAGAGCCCGACAGGGCAATCATTCACCCCTCCACTTT. Residues: CASRARQGNHSPLHF.

This clonotype has a count of ten or more. The gene calls are TRBV7-9 and TRBJ2-7, with TRBD1 matching 8 bases. This CDR3 comprises 16 residues. The germline V gene has CDR1 SEHNR and CDR2 FQNEAQ (reference sequence). The ends lost 2 bases at V and 4 bases at J; junction bases unmatched: 10. The CDR3 is CASSLLSTGELYEQYF. CDR3 coding DNA: TGTGCCAGCAGCTTATTGTCGACAGGGGAACTTTACGAGCAGTACTTC.

The table lists this clonotype with many counts. This chain links TRBV12-3 or TRBV12-4 with TRBJ1-5; 8 positions match TRBD1. Trimming cost V 5 bases and J 6 bases; bases outside gene matches: 6. This CDR3 has 14 amino acids. For the CDR3, the DNA is TGTGCCAGCAGTGCGGACAGGGCCCTTCAGCCCCAGCATTTT. Protein sequence: CASSADRALQPQHF.

At least ten counts were recorded for this clonotype. CDR3 sequence reads: CASSQGSSWETGREKLFF. In nucleotides, the CDR3 is TGCGCCAGCAGCCAAGGGAGCTCATGGGAGACAGGGCGAGAAAAACTGTTTTTT. This chain links TRBV4-3 with TRBJ1-4, with 7 bases fitting TRBD1. Germline CDR1 reads LGHNA; CDR2 reads YSLEER. V lost 1 base, J lost 8 bases, and 16 bases stayed unmatched. There are 18 residues in the CDR3.

In its sample, this clonotype was seen many times. V and J are TRBV20-1 and TRBJ1-3, with 9 bases aligning to TRBD1. The CDR3 is made up of 12 amino acids. The germline V gene has CDR1 DFQATT and CDR2 SNEGSKA (reference sequence). With 6 bases clipped from V and 4 bases from J, the junction kept 1 base outside the gene matches. The DNA for the CDR3 is TGCAGTGCGACAGGGGGAGGAAACACCATATATTTT. Its translation is CSATGGGNTIYF.

This clonotype was seen at least ten times. The chain has TRBV20-1 and TRBJ2-3; 8 bases line up with TRBD2. This CDR3 has 13 amino acids. The J segment lost 6 bases and the V segment lost 7 bases, leaving 9 bases of the junction unmatched. CDR1 is DFQATT, CDR2 SNEGSKA, per germline (reference sequence). CDR3 in DNA: TGCAGTGGAGAGGGACTAGGAAGCGATACGCAGTATTTT. This encodes CSGEGLGSDTQYF.

This clonotype was observed at least ten times. The genes are TRBV6-2 or TRBV6-3 and TRBJ2-2, with D possibly being TRBD1 (5 bases). With 8 bases removed from V and 6 bases from J, the gap between germline ends came to 10 bases. Germline CDR1 reads MNHEY; CDR2 reads SVGEGT. This CDR3 comprises 12 residues. The CDR3 DNA follows: TGTGCCAGCGACTGGGGCGCCGGGGAGCTGTTTTTT. Protein: CASDWGAGELFF.

Points on this clonotype: A single base separates this from a much larger clone, so it may be a read error. The rearrangement links TRBV6-6 to TRBJ2-7; D is uncertain. This CDR3 region has 12 residues. Germline V gene data show CDR1 as MNHNY and CDR2 as SVGAGI (reference sequence). V was clipped by 5 bases and J by 5 bases, with 10 bases between them. The CDR3 sequence: CASSVSLHEQYF. As DNA, the CDR3 is TGTGCCAGCAGTGTCAGTCTCCACGAGCAGTACTTC.

This clonotype came up many times. The V and J genes are TRBV6-2 or TRBV6-3 and TRBJ2-3; D call uncertain. Germline-derived CDR1 and CDR2 are MNHEY and SVGEGT. Trimming removed 2 bases at V and 0 bases at J, with 12 bases between. The CDR3 has 16 amino acids. DNA for the CDR3: TGTGCCAGCAGTTACCACCTTGAGCGTAGCACAGATACGCAGTATTTT. The encoded protein is CASSYHLERSTDTQYF.

The sample holds many counts of this clonotype. This sequence joins TRBV7-2 and TRBJ2-7; tentative D call: TRBD2 (7 bases). Germline lookup yields CDR1 SGHTA and CDR2 FQGNSA. V lost 5 bases and J 8 bases, leaving 16 bases between the germline ends. The CDR3 sequence is 13 residues long. For the CDR3, the DNA is TGTGCCAGCAGCGACCAGGGAGGGGACAAGCAGTACTTC. The encoded protein is CASSDQGGDKQYF.

This clonotype has ten or more counts. This chain links TRBV20-1 with TRBJ1-2; 7 positions match TRBD1. CDR3 length equals 13 residues. V trimming: 5 bases; J trimming: 0 bases; junction bases outside the gene matches: 3. Germline-derived CDR1 and CDR2 are DFQATT and SNEGSKA (reference sequence). In DNA form, the CDR3 reads TGCAGTGCTCGGGACAGAACTAACTATGGCTACACCTTC. Its protein is CSARDRTNYGYTF.

CDR3 bases: TGTGCCAGCTCACCAGGCAATCATAGCAATCAGCCCCAGCATTTT. This encodes CASSPGNHSNQPQHF. J is TRBJ1-5 and V is TRBV18; D is ambiguous. Germline values: CDR1 KGHSH, CDR2 LQKENI. This CDR3 is built from 15 residues. V shed 2 bases and J shed 0 bases, with 8 bases lying between them.

This clonotype was found many times. This chain uses TRBV15 with TRBJ1-6; D is uncertain. Trimming pared 5 bases from V and 4 bases from J, leaving 9 bases between. CDR1 is LNHNV, CDR2 YYDKDF, per germline (reference sequence). This CDR3 spans 14 amino acids. The CDR3 nucleotides are TGTGCCACCAGCGGGCAGTCATATAATTCACCCCTCCACTTT. It yields the protein CATSGQSYNSPLHF.

The table lists this clonotype with a few counts. The rearrangement joins TRBV19 to TRBJ1-4; TRBD1 matches 7 bases. Germline trimming cut 3 bases from V and 4 bases from J; bases unmatched to any gene: 5. CDR1 is LNHDA and CDR2 is SQIVND in the germline V gene (reference sequence). This CDR3 has 15 residues. The CDR3 DNA is TGTGCCAGTAGTATCCATGGGACAGATAATGAAAAACTGTTTTTT. Translation: CASSIHGTDNEKLFF.